This T cell receptor (beta chain) is from a study of blood T cell repertoires in COVID-19 (TCRdb year 2020). Background for the entire study: The collaborator samples originated in the United States, Italy and Spain and spanned the acute and convalescent phases of COVID-19. The prospective study material was composed of cDNA or gDNA derived from T cells, B-cell-depleted T cells, or PBMCs. The dataset comprised deeply sampled blood TCRbeta repertoires from subjects exposed to, actively infected with, or recovered from COVID-19. The repertoires were made available in a free public database intended to serve as a resource for research on the immune response to SARS-CoV-2. The samples were drawn from two sources: the first 160 participants of the ongoing ImmuneRACE study, and 1,254 subjects contributed by 6 global collaborators. Sample metadata almost always included a de-identified subject ID, COVID-19 status, age in years and sex. Where HLA class I and class II types were available, the types were taken from metadata supplied by the sample provider, not from assay-based typing. The paper's findings and limits, for the study overall: Clinical and demographic metadata were provided uncurated, with the amount varying by source and participant.

Worth noting for this clone: Its antigen is currently not known. Nothing much larger sits one base from this clone, and base qualities are not available.

In the prospective study, participants were about 18 to 89 years old, resided in approximately 25 geographic areas of the United States, and were enrolled through a virtual design. Cohort assignment in the prospective study relied on participant-reported clinical history from a screening survey and a study questionnaire. A participant counted as exposed if, within 2 weeks of entering the study, that participant had been in contact with someone who had a PCR-confirmed or clinician-diagnosed COVID-19 case. Each participant in the prospective study had whole blood, serum and a nasopharyngeal or oropharyngeal swab collected by mobile phlebotomists. Prospective study participants could optionally give additional blood draws and questionnaires over an approximately two-month period. Blood samples from the prospective study were shipped frozen or at room temperature prior to DNA extraction. TCRbeta CDR3 regions were amplified from genomic DNA using the immunoSEQ Assay, a bias-controlled multiplex PCR. On the authors' methods: The number of nucleated cells in each sample was estimated by amplification of reference gene primers within the assay. To quantify the absolute abundance of each unique TCRbeta CDR3 rearrangement, sequence reads were collapsed and filtered. For each sample, productive Simpson clonality was calculated by taking the square root of Simpson's diversity index across productive rearrangements. In TCRdb, the immuneACCESS table is reduced to in-frame sequences with V and J assigned. These tables do not hold every clone; where another copy was compared, an unresolved V gene accounts for under half, and the others remain unexplained. That table furnishes V, J and clone size, whereas the DNA furnished D and trimming. The sample table lists some 340,000 clones, approximately 91% of them with a count of one. Together, the top ten hold around 4.2% of the sample.

The TCR comes from a woman in her thirties who had been exposed to COVID-19. Source material: PBMCs or T cells enriched from blood (not recorded which).

The DNA is TGTGCCAGCAGTGATTCCCTACTAGCGGGGGAATTCTACAATGAGCAGTTCTTC. It codes for CASSDSLLAGEFYNEQFF. Here the chain combines TRBV6-1 and TRBJ2-1; 11 junctional bases match TRBD2. V has 3 bases trimmed and J has 3 bases trimmed; junction bases matching no gene number 10. Taken from the germline V gene, the CDR1 and CDR2 loops are MNHNS and SASEGT. Measured from the cysteine to the phenylalanine, the CDR3 is 18 residues long. The CDR3 DNA has 54 bases and is translated from base 1.